The 4 T cell receptor beta chains presented below share a single source sample, sequenced in a study of blood T cells in healthy people across ages. A second PCR, run for roughly 6 to 11 cycles, used a sample-barcoded 5' primer plus a J-beta primer mix. MiXCR, run by TCRdb on the 5' RACE reads, gives a single entry per CDR3 protein. This table has some 1 million distinct CDR3 sequences, 45% appearing once. Sequences were obtained from blood. The receptor set was obtained from a woman in her fifties or sixties in good health.

This clonotype occurred many times. The chain employs TRBV6-6 and TRBJ2-7; D is ambiguous. V lost 2 bases and J 7 bases, leaving 6 bases between the germline ends. Germline V gene sequence: CDR1 MNHNY, CDR2 SVGAGI (reference sequence). The CDR3 has 11 residues. The CDR3 sequence is CASSYNREQYF. The CDR3 nucleotides are TGTGCCAGCAGTTACAACCGGGAGCAGTACTTC.

The chain carries TRBV7-2 and TRBJ2-1; possible D gene TRBD2, 6 bases. With 5 bases removed from V and 12 bases from J, the gap between germline ends came to 14 bases. The germline gives CDR1 SGHTA, CDR2 FQGNSA. The CDR3 has 12 residues. The CDR3 spells CASSLRLGRQFF. The CDR3 DNA is TGTGCCAGCAGCCTTCGACTAGGTCGGCAGTTCTTC. Based on the CDR3 plus reference TRBV7-2 and TRBJ2-1, the full variable domain is GAGVSQSPSNKVTEKGKDVELRCDPISGHTALYWYRQSLGQGLEFLIYFQGNSAPDKSGLPSDRFSAERTGGSVSTLTIQRTQQEDSAVYLCASSLRLGRQFFGPGTRLTVL.

V usage is TRBV20-1 and J usage is TRBJ1-6; the D is unclear. The V gene's germline CDR1 is DFQATT and CDR2 SNEGSKA (reference sequence). Trimming removed 3 bases from V and 0 bases from J, with 6 bases in between. CDR3 length equals 14 residues. This CDR3 reads CSASRSSYNSPLHF. The DNA of the CDR3 is TGCAGTGCTAGCAGGAGCTCCTATAATTCACCCCTCCACTTT.

The CDR3 protein is CATSDSSREGPYEQYF. As DNA, the CDR3 is TGTGCCACCAGTGATTCCTCGCGGGAGGGACCCTACGAGCAGTACTTC. This chain joins TRBV24-1 and TRBJ2-7; 9 bases are a match to TRBD2. The germline V gene has CDR1 KGHDR and CDR2 SFDVKD. Trimming at V came to 2 bases and at J to 2 bases, leaving 6 bases not matched to a gene. The CDR3 has 16 residues.